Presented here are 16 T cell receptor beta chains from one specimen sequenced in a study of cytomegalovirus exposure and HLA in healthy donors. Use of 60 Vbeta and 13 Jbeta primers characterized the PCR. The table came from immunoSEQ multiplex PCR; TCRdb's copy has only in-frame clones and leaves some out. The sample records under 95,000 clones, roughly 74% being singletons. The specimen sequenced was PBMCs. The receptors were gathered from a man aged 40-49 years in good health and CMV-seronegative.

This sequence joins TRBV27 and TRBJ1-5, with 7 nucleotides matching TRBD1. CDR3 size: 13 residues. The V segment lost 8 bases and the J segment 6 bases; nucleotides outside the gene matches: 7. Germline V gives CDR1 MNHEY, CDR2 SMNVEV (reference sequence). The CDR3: CASAPRGSQPQHF. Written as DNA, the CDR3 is TGTGCCAGCGCCCCCAGGGGGAGTCAGCCCCAGCATTTT.

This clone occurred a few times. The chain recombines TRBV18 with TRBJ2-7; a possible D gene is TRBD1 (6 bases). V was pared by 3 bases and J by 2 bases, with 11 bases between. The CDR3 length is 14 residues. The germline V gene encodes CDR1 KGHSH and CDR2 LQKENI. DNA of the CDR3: TGTGCCAGCTCACCCCTGGACAGAGCCTACGAGCAGTACTTC. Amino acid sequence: CASSPLDRAYEQYF.

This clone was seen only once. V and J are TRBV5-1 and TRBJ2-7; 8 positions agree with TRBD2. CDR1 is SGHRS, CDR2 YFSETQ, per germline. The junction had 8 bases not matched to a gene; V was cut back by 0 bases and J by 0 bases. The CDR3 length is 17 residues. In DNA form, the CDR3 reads TGCGCCAGCAGCTTGGCGCCTAGCGGGCTGAGCTCCTACGAGCAGTACTTC. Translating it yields CASSLAPSGLSSYEQYF.

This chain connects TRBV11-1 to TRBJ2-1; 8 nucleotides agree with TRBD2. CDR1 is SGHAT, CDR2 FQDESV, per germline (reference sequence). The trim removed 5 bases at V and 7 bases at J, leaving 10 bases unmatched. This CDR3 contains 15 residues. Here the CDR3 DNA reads TGTGCCAGCAGCCCCCAGCGGGAGAGGCGGAATGAGCAGTTCTTC. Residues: CASSPQRERRNEQFF.

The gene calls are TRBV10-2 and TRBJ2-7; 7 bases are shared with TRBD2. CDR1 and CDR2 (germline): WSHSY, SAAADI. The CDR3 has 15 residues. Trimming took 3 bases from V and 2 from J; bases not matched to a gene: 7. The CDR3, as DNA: TGCGCCAGCAGTGATGTCGGGGGGAAAACCTACGAGCAGTACTTC. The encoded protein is CASSDVGGKTYEQYF.

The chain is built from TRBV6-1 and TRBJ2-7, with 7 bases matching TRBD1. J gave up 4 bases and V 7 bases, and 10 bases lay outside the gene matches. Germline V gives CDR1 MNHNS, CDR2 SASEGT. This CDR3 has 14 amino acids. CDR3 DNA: TGTGCCAGCAACCCCTCCGGGACAGTATACGAGCAGTACTTC. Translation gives CASNPSGTVYEQYF.

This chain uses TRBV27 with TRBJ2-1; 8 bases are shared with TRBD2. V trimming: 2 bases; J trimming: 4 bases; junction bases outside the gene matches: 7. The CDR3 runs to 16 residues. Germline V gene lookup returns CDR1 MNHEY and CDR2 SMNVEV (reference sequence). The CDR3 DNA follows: TGTGCCAGCAGTTTAGGTTGGCTAGCGGGTTACAATGAGCAGTTCTTC. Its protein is CASSLGWLAGYNEQFF.

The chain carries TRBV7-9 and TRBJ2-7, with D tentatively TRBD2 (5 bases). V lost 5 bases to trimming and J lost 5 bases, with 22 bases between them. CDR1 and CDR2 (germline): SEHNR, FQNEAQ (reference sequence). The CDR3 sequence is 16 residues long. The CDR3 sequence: CASSLGAAGMWNEQYF. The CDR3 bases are TGTGCCAGCAGCCTGGGAGCGGCCGGGATGTGGAACGAGCAGTACTTC. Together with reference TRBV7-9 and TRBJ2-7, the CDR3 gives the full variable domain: DTGVSQNPRHKITKRGQNVTFRCDPISEHNRLYWYRQTLGQGPEFLTYFQNEAQLEKSRLLSDRFSAERPKGSFSTLEIQRTEQGDSAMYLCASSLGAAGMWNEQYFGPGTRLTVT.

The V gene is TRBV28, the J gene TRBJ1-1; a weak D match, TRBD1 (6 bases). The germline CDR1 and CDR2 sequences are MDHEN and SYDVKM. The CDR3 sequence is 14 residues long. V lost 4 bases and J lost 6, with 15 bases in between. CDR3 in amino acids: CASSSPGGVAEAFF. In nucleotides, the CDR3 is TGTGCCAGCAGTTCCCCGGGGGGCGTGGCTGAAGCTTTCTTT.

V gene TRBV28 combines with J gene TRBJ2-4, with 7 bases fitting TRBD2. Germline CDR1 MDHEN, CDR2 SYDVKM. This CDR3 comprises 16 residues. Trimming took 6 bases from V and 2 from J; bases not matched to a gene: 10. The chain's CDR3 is CASSPWEGRPKNIQYF. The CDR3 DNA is TGTGCCAGCAGCCCCTGGGAGGGCAGACCCAAAAACATTCAGTACTTC.

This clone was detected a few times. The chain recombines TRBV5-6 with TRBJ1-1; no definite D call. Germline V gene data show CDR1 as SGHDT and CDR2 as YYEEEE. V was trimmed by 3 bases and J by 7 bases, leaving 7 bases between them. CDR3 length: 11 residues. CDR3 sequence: CASSSGLEAFF. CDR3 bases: TGTGCCAGCAGCTCCGGTCTTGAAGCTTTCTTT.

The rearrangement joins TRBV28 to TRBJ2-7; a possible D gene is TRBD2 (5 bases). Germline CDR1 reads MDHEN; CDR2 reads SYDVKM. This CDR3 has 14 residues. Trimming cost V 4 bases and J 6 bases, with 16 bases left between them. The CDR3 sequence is CASSSRRGSSEQYF. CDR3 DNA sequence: TGTGCCAGCAGTTCCCGGAGAGGGTCGAGCGAGCAGTACTTC.

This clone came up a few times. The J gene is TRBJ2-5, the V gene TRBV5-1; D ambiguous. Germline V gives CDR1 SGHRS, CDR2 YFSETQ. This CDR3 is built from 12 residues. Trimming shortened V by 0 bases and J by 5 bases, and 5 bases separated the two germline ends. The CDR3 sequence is CASSLGMETQYF. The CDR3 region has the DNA TGCGCCAGCAGCTTGGGTATGGAGACCCAGTACTTC.

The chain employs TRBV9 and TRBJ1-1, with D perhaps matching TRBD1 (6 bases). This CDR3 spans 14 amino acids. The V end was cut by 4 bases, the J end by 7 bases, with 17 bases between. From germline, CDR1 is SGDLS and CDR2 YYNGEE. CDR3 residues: CASSPRQVGFEAFF. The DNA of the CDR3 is TGTGCCAGCAGCCCGAGACAGGTCGGTTTTGAAGCTTTCTTT.

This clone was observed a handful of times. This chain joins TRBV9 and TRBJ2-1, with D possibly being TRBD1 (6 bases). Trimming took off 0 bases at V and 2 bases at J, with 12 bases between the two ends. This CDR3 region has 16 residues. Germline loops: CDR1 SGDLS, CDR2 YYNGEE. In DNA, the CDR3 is TGTGCCAGCAGCGTAGGTCAACAGGGAGCCTACAATGAGCAGTTCTTC. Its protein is CASSVGQQGAYNEQFF.

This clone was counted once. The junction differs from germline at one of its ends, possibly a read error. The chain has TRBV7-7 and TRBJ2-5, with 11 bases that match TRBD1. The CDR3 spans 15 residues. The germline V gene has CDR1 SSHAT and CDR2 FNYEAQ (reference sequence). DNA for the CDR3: TGTGCTAGCAGCTTAGGGACAGGGGGCCAAGAGACCCAGTACTTC. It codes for CASSLGTGGQETQYF. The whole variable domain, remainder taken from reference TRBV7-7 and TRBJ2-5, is GAGVSQSPRYKVTKRGQDVTLRCDPISSHATLYWYQQALGQGPEFLTYFNYEAQPDKSGLPSDRFSAERPEGSISTLTIQRTEQRDSAMYRCASSLGTGGQETQYFGPGTRLLVL.